This TCR beta chain was documented in a study of cytomegalovirus exposure and HLA in healthy donors. Study context: The early release's HLA-typed donors yielded 65 million to 85 million unique TCRs.

PCR amplification relied on 60 Vbeta primers (plus 13 Jbeta primers). Clones were sequenced by immunoSEQ multiplex PCR, and TCRdb holds only the in-frame ones, with some missing. The sample carries approximately 160,000 clones, 65% to 70% recorded once. Study outcomes and limitations: Presence/absence analyses assumed roughly uniform sequencing depth across donors, which may not hold. Earlier analysis yielded a pattern in which most TCR beta V segments were productive about 90% or about 30% of the time. The authors considered a cluster of highly shared sequence variants likely to be a sequencing artifact.

Concerning this clone: Its antigen is undetermined.

Deletions cut 2 bases from V and 3 bases from J, with 14 bases between. Germline lookup yields CDR1 MNHEY and CDR2 SMNVEV (reference sequence). The CDR3 runs 17 residues. The sequence was collected from a woman under 30 in good health and CMV-seropositive. The chain employs TRBV27 and TRBJ2-6; maybe TRBD2 (5 bases). The sequencing input was PBMCs. For the CDR3, the DNA is TGTGCCAGCAGTTTAAATTTACGGGGTTATGGGGCCAACGTCCTGACTTTC. Amino acid sequence: CASSLNLRGYGANVLTF.